What follows is one T cell receptor (beta chain) and its context. Its antigen is still unknown. No qualities accompany the bases; no much larger clone lies one base away. The data belong to a study of blood T cell repertoires in COVID-19 (TCRdb year 2020). With respect to the entire study: Samples covering the acute and convalescent phases of COVID-19 were provided by collaborators in the United States, Italy and Spain. Samples were obtained from the ongoing ImmuneRACE study (first 160 participants) and from 1,254 subjects provided by 6 global collaborators. Where HLA class I and class II types were available, the types were taken from metadata supplied by the sample provider, not from assay-based typing. The dataset comprised deeply sampled blood TCRbeta repertoires from subjects exposed to, actively infected with, or recovered from COVID-19. The material from the prospective study consisted of cDNA or gDNA derived from T cells, B-cell-depleted T cells, or PBMCs. Sample metadata almost always included a de-identified subject ID, COVID-19 status, age in years and sex. The repertoires were released in a freely available public database meant as a resource for research on the immune response to SARS-CoV-2.

Summary of the overall study and its limitations: The amount of clinical and demographic metadata varied by source and participant and was provided uncurated.

In Seattle, one collaborating source enrolled patients while the infection was active and tracked those patients longitudinally over the course of disease. Collaborating institutions collected whole blood in K2EDTA tubes following their own protocols. Collaborator samples were shipped for TCRbeta analysis as frozen whole blood, isolated PBMCs, or DNA extracted from either sample type. TCRbeta CDR3 regions were amplified from genomic DNA using the immunoSEQ Assay, a bias-controlled multiplex PCR. As for the authors' bioinformatics: Nucleated cell counts per sample were estimated from amplification of reference gene primers within the assay. To quantify the absolute abundance of each unique TCRbeta CDR3 rearrangement, sequence reads were collapsed and filtered. Productive Simpson clonality was computed per sample as the square root of Simpson's diversity index over productive rearrangements. TCRdb retrieved this table from immuneACCESS and kept in-frame rearrangements only. Not all clones are present; in checked studies, unresolved V genes account for under half, and no reason is known for the remainder. The DNA was the basis for D and trimming; V, J and clone size are from that table. Here the sample has roughly 160,000 clones; about 85% occur a single time. Of the sample, 6.9% falls within the top ten clones.

The trim is 0 bases for V and 5 bases for J, with a gap of 16 bases between the germline ends. The germline V gene sets CDR1 to SGHDN and CDR2 to FVKESK. The CDR3 starts with the cysteine, ends with the phenylalanine, and has 16 residues. The DNA shown is the 48-base CDR3, in frame from base 1. This TCR was sampled from a man aged 80 or over with COVID-19, enrolled during active disease. The sample was peripheral blood. The chain was built from TRBV14 and TRBJ1-2; the D gene is possibly TRBD1, with 6 bases matching. The CDR3 region: CASSQENRANLYGYTF. The sequence in DNA is TGTGCCAGCAGCCAAGAAAACAGGGCCAATCTTTATGGCTACACCTTC.